This TCR beta chain was sequenced during a study of blood T cell repertoires in COVID-19. Germline V gene data show CDR1 as MDHEN and CDR2 as SYDVKM. The CDR3 is 15 amino acids. With 9 bases clipped from V and 3 bases from J, the junction kept 8 bases outside the gene matches. Study processing details: Nucleated cell counts were estimated from reference gene primer amplification. Libraries were prepared by immunoSEQ multiplex PCR; TCRdb keeps only in-frame clonotypes and omits some of them. V and J calls and clone size come straight from that table; D and trimming were deduced from the DNA. Among about 230,000 clones listed, roughly 85% were seen once. This clone was seen a handful of times.

The V call is TRBV28, the J call TRBJ1-6; 7 bases are shared with TRBD1. Sequencing was carried out using peripheral blood. The TCR comes from a woman aged 70-85 years with active or convalescent COVID-19. CDR3 protein: CASRPGQIYNSPLHF. CDR3 bases: TGTGCCAGTAGGCCGGGACAGATCTATAATTCACCCCTCCACTTT.